This T cell receptor (beta chain) was retrieved from a study of cytomegalovirus exposure and HLA in healthy donors. This clone was recorded a few times. The CDR3 covers 14 residues. V was trimmed by 5 bases and J by 2 bases, leaving 13 bases between them. Germline CDR1 reads LNHDA; CDR2 reads SQIVND (reference sequence). The PCR used 60 Vbeta and 13 Jbeta primers. Only in-frame clones appear in the TCRdb table, and some are missing; sequencing was by immunoSEQ multiplex PCR. The data hold approximately 160,000 clones, with more than 80% observed a single time. Specimen: PBMCs. The sequence came from a woman younger than 35 in good health and CMV-seronegative. The chain has TRBV19 and TRBJ2-7, with a possible D match to TRBD2 (5 bases). The CDR3 is CASSYTPGTYEQYF. Written as DNA, the CDR3 is TGTGCCAGTAGTTATACCCCGGGGACCTACGAGCAGTACTTC.